Below are 10 T cell receptor beta chains sequenced from a single sample in a study of shared clonotypes between healthy human individuals. Clones were read by immunoSEQ multiplex PCR, and TCRdb kept only the in-frame ones, dropping some. The repertoire holds fewer than 1 million clones, with about 97% as singletons. Naive CD8 cells lacked CD45RO, underwent positive selection for CCR7 and left out terminally differentiated effector memory CD45RA+ cells. Sequenced sample: naive CD8+ T cells sorted from blood. Receptors originate from a young man in good health.

The rearrangement links TRBV30 to TRBJ2-7; no definite D call. In germline, CDR1 is GTSNPN, CDR2 SVGIG (reference sequence). The CDR3 has 12 amino acids. The V end lost 0 bases, the J end lost 5 bases, and 8 bases lay between the germline ends. CDR3 amino acids: CAWSVIYNEQYF. The DNA of the CDR3 is TGTGCCTGGAGTGTAATATATAACGAGCAGTACTTC. The whole variable domain, filled in from reference TRBV30 and TRBJ2-7, reads SQTIHQWPATLVQPVGSPLSLECTVEGTSNPNLYWYRQAAGRGLQLLFYSVGIGQISSEVPQNLSASRPQDRQFILSSKKLLLSDSGFYLCAWSVIYNEQYFGPGTRLTVT.

The rearrangement joins TRBV11-2 to TRBJ2-3; D might be TRBD2 (5 bases). Looked up from germline, CDR1 is SGHAT and CDR2 is FQNNGV. V lost 5 bases and J lost 4, with 16 bases in between. This CDR3 comprises 15 residues. The CDR3 sequence is CASSRSAGVADTQYF. The CDR3 nucleotides are TGTGCCAGCAGCCGTAGTGCCGGGGTCGCAGATACGCAGTATTTT.

The CDR3 here is CASSGLGRGNYEQYF. In DNA, the CDR3 is TGTGCCAGCAGTGGCCTTGGCAGGGGCAACTACGAGCAGTACTTC. V usage is TRBV6-4 and J usage is TRBJ2-7; tentatively, D is TRBD1 (6 bases). The V and J ends lost 4 bases and 3 bases respectively, with 16 bases between them. The CDR3 has 15 residues. Germline assignment: CDR1 MRHNA and CDR2 SNTAGT.

The chain combines TRBV14 with TRBJ2-7; 10 bases agree with TRBD2. The CDR3 covers 15 residues. V was pared by 1 base and J by 4 bases, with 4 bases of the junction left unmatched. Germline lookup yields CDR1 SGHDN and CDR2 FVKESK. The CDR3 loop is CASSQAPSGSYEQYF. The CDR3 DNA follows: TGTGCCAGCAGCCAAGCCCCTAGCGGGAGTTACGAGCAGTACTTC. The full variable domain, with the rest looked up from reference TRBV14 and TRBJ2-7, is EAGVTQFPSHSVIEKGQTVTLRCDPISGHDNLYWYRRVMGKEIKFLLHFVKESKQDESGMPNNRFLAERTGGTYSTLKVQPAELEDSGVYFCASSQAPSGSYEQYFGPGTRLTVT.

This chain joins TRBV27 and TRBJ2-2; D unresolved. Germline CDR1 is MNHEY and CDR2 is SMNVEV (reference sequence). The CDR3 has 15 residues. Trimming cost V 1 base and J 2 bases, with 8 bases left between them. Here the CDR3 reads CASSLWAGNTGELFF. The CDR3 bases are TGTGCCAGCAGTTTATGGGCAGGCAACACCGGGGAGCTGTTTTTT.

The chain uses TRBV19 and TRBJ2-7, with 7 bases lining up with TRBD1. This CDR3 has 15 residues. V lost 5 bases and J lost 2; bases outside the gene matches: 9. CDR1 is LNHDA and CDR2 is SQIVND in the germline V gene (reference sequence). This chain's CDR3 is CASSGLSGTAYEQYF. The CDR3 coding sequence is TGTGCCAGTAGTGGGCTCTCCGGGACAGCCTACGAGCAGTACTTC.

The chain is built from TRBV6-5 and TRBJ1-2; D is uncertain. The CDR3 sequence is 13 residues long. Germline loops: CDR1 MNHEY, CDR2 SVGAGI. With 5 bases removed from V and 4 bases from J, the gap between germline ends came to 11 bases. For the CDR3, the DNA is TGTGCCAGCAGTCTGGGATTAATCTATGGCTACACCTTC. Amino acids: CASSLGLIYGYTF.

The V and J genes are TRBV7-3 and TRBJ2-2, with D uncertain. The ends were cut back, 1 base at V and 3 bases at J, with 3 bases in the middle. This CDR3 region has 13 residues. In germline, CDR1 is SGHTA, CDR2 FQGTGA. In DNA, the CDR3 is TGTGCCAGCAGCTTAAGTCACACCGGGGAGCTGTTTTTT. Translation gives CASSLSHTGELFF.

J is TRBJ2-1 and V is TRBV7-6; a weak D match, TRBD1 (6 bases). V lost 10 bases, J lost 1 base, and 8 bases lay in between. Germline lookup yields CDR1 SGHVS and CDR2 FNYEAQ. This CDR3 is 12 amino acids long. The CDR3 DNA sequence: TGTGCCACGGGGACATCCTACAATGAGCAGTTCTTC. Translating gives CATGTSYNEQFF.

This sequence joins TRBV29-1 and TRBJ2-3; D possibly uses TRBD1 or TRBD2 (6 bases each). This CDR3 comprises 14 residues. CDR1 is SQVTM, CDR2 ANQGSEA, per germline. V gave up 0 bases and J gave up 6 bases, with 13 bases separating them. CDR3 coding DNA: TGCAGCGTTGAAGATATAATAGGGGGGGATACGCAGTATTTT. Protein: CSVEDIIGGDTQYF.